Below, 9 T cell receptor beta chains from the same sample are listed, as sequenced in a study of shared clonotypes between healthy human individuals. Profiling relied on immunoSEQ multiplex PCR, and the TCRdb table lists in-frame clones only, not all of them. The profile shows a few hundred thousand clones, more than 95% of them singletons. The sequenced material came from naive CD4+ T cells sorted from blood. Subset given: CD45RA+ positively selected. Every receptor here comes from a woman under 40 in good health.

The V call is TRBV28, the J call TRBJ2-3; perhaps TRBD1 as D (7 bases). Germline V gene data show CDR1 as MDHEN and CDR2 as SYDVKM. CDR3 length: 15 amino acids. Trimming shortened V by 3 bases and J by 6 bases, and 16 bases separated the two germline ends. The CDR3 loop is CASSFSGGGADTQYF. The CDR3 coding sequence is TGTGCCAGCAGTTTTAGCGGAGGGGGCGCGGATACGCAGTATTTT.

The chain uses TRBV28 and TRBJ1-4; D is uncertain. Germline assignment: CDR1 MDHEN and CDR2 SYDVKM. This CDR3 comprises 11 residues. CDR3 DNA: TGTGCTACCACCTCTAATGAAAAACTGTTTTTT. Its protein is CATTSNEKLFF.

The chain combines TRBV5-1 with TRBJ1-4; TRBD1 might be the D (6 bases). Germline V gene lookup returns CDR1 SGHRS and CDR2 YFSETQ. This CDR3 has 15 amino acids. The V and J ends lost 4 bases and 3 bases respectively, with 13 bases between them. The CDR3: CASSPLQGPNEKLFF. The CDR3 DNA is TGCGCCAGCAGCCCACTACAGGGACCTAATGAAAAACTGTTTTTT.

This rearrangement joins TRBV2 to TRBJ2-2, with 9 nucleotides matching TRBD1. The CDR3 spans 15 residues. Trimming cost V 7 bases and J 6 bases; bases outside gene matches: 9. Per the germline V gene, CDR1 is SNHLY and CDR2 is FYNNEI. This CDR3 reads CASNPRTGEAGELFF. DNA of the CDR3: TGTGCCAGCAACCCTAGGACAGGGGAAGCCGGGGAGCTGTTTTTT.

The V gene is TRBV4-2, the J gene TRBJ1-1, with 9 bases lining up with TRBD1. This CDR3 contains 17 residues. With 4 bases clipped from V and 1 base from J, the junction kept 10 bases outside the gene matches. Germline V gives CDR1 LGHNA, CDR2 YNFKEQ. CDR3 loop: CASSPRGDRAGNTEAFF. The CDR3 nucleotides are TGTGCCAGCAGCCCGAGGGGGGACAGGGCAGGGAACACTGAAGCTTTCTTT.

The chain is built from TRBV5-1 and TRBJ1-6, with D possibly TRBD1 on 6 matching bases. CDR1 is SGHRS and CDR2 is YFSETQ in the germline V gene. The CDR3 covers 13 residues. The ends were cut back, 3 bases at V and 11 bases at J, with 12 bases in the middle. As DNA, the CDR3 is TGCGCCAGCAGCTCAGGACAGCAGACACCCCTCCACTTT. Amino acid sequence: CASSSGQQTPLHF.

This clone has only one observation. The chain carries TRBV4-1 and TRBJ2-7; 13 bases align to TRBD2. Germline V gene lookup returns CDR1 MGHRA and CDR2 YSYEKL. The CDR3 spans 18 residues. The ends lost 0 bases at V and 3 bases at J; junction bases unmatched: 8. This CDR3 is CASSQDPRLAGGNYEQYF. DNA for the CDR3: TGCGCCAGCAGCCAAGACCCCCGACTAGCGGGAGGTAACTACGAGCAGTACTTC.

CDR3 DNA sequence: TGTGCCAGTTCCCGGGAGATGGACGAGCAGTACTTC. It translates to CASSREMDEQYF. This chain connects TRBV19 to TRBJ2-5; D is perhaps TRBD2 (6 bases). The J call may be faulty, since TRBJ2-7 better matches the DNA end. Germline loops: CDR1 LNHDA, CDR2 SQIVND (reference sequence). The CDR3 runs to 12 residues.

This chain connects TRBV9 to TRBJ2-5, with TRBD2 matching 13 bases. Germline CDR1 reads SGDLS; CDR2 reads YYNGEE. This CDR3 comprises 16 residues. V shed 4 bases, J shed 4 bases, and the junction held 7 bases outside the gene matches. The CDR3 is CASSPRTSGSPETQYF. CDR3 nucleotide sequence: TGTGCCAGCAGCCCCCGGACTAGCGGGAGCCCAGAGACCCAGTACTTC.